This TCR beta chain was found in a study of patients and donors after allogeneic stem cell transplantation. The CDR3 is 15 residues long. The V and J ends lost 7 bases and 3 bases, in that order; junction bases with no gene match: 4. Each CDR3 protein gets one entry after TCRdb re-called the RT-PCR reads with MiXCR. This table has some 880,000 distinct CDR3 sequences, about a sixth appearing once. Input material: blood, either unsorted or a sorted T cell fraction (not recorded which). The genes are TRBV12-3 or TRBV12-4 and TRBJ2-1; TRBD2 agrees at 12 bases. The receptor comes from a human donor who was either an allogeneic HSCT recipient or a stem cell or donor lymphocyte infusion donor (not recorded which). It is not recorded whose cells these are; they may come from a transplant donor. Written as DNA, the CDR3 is TGTGCCAGCACCAGGGGACTAGCGGGCTACAATGAGCAGTTCTTC. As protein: CASTRGLAGYNEQFF.